Listed here are 10 T cell receptor beta chains from one sample, sequenced in a study of shared clonotypes between healthy human individuals. Only in-frame clones appear in the TCRdb table, and some are missing; sequencing was by immunoSEQ multiplex PCR. Among 2 million to 2.5 million clones listed, around 95% were seen once. Input material: naive CD4+ T cells sorted from blood. Subset noted: CD45RA+ positively selected. The receptors here all came from a man aged 18-30 years in good health.

This clone appeared a single time. Other DNA sequences from this sample encode an identical CDR3 as well. CDR3 protein: CASSLGTGHETQYF. The CDR3 DNA is TGCGCCAGCAGCTTGGGAACAGGGCACGAGACCCAGTACTTC. This sequence joins TRBV5-1 and TRBJ2-5, with a weak D call TRBD1 (6 bases). Germline CDR1 is SGHRS and CDR2 is YFSETQ. The CDR3 extends over 14 amino acids. Trimming pared 0 bases from V and 5 bases from J, leaving 11 bases between.

The chain has TRBV18 and TRBJ1-5; a weak D match, TRBD1 (5 bases). CDR1 and CDR2 from the germline V gene are KGHSH and LQKENI. This CDR3 is built from 15 residues. The germline V and J ends were trimmed by 3 bases and 2 bases, with 11 bases remaining between them. CDR3 bases: TGTGCCAGCTCACCGCAGGGTCAACGCAATCAGCCCCAGCATTTT. It is translated as CASSPQGQRNQPQHF.

A note on this clone: Other DNA sequences in the sample encode the same CDR3. The chain is built from TRBV6-5 and TRBJ1-1; a weak D match, TRBD1 (5 bases). Trimming removed 1 base from V and 3 bases from J, with 6 bases in between. This CDR3 contains 13 residues. The germline V gene has CDR1 MNHEY and CDR2 SVGAGI. CDR3 residues: CASSYFRDTEAFF. DNA of the CDR3: TGTGCCAGCAGTTACTTCAGGGACACTGAAGCTTTCTTT.

In regard to this clone: The sample contains more than one DNA sequence encoding this CDR3. The chain is built from TRBV6-5 and TRBJ1-1, with a weak D call TRBD1 (5 bases). Germline V gene data show CDR1 as MNHEY and CDR2 as SVGAGI. The V end was cut by 6 bases, the J end by 4 bases, with 12 bases between. The CDR3 runs 13 residues. CDR3: CASRTGGGTEAFF. As DNA, the CDR3 is TGTGCCAGCAGAACGGGGGGTGGCACTGAAGCTTTCTTT.

V is TRBV7-9 and J is TRBJ2-1; 9 bases match TRBD2. Germline-derived CDR1 and CDR2 are SEHNR and FQNEAQ (reference sequence). V lost 2 bases and J lost 5; bases outside the gene matches: 1. The length of the CDR3 is 14 residues. The CDR3 loop is CASSLLAGHNEQFF. The CDR3 bases are TGTGCCAGCAGCTTACTAGCGGGACACAATGAGCAGTTCTTC.

This clone was found once. This chain links TRBV27 with TRBJ2-7; D is unresolved. Trimming shortened V by 6 bases and J by 3 bases, and 9 bases separated the two germline ends. CDR1 and CDR2 (germline): MNHEY, SMNVEV (reference sequence). The CDR3 length is 12 residues. CDR3 loop: CASRSPGYEQYF. The CDR3 nucleotides are TGTGCCAGCAGGTCCCCGGGCTACGAGCAGTACTTC.

This chain joins TRBV5-4 and TRBJ1-4; a weak D match, TRBD1 (5 bases). V dropped 4 bases and J dropped 4 bases, with 20 bases sitting between them. CDR1 is SGHNT, CDR2 YYREEE, per germline (reference sequence). The CDR3 has 17 amino acids. The CDR3: CASSSEGGTEDNEKLFF. Written as DNA, the CDR3 is TGTGCCAGCAGCAGCGAAGGAGGGACCGAGGATAATGAAAAACTGTTTTTT.

The chain recombines TRBV6-6 with TRBJ2-2; D not certain. CDR3 length: 16 amino acids. Trimming took off 3 bases at V and 0 bases at J, with 11 bases between the two ends. The germline CDR1 and CDR2 sequences are MNHNY and SVGAGI (reference sequence). Here the CDR3 DNA reads TGTGCCAGCAGTTATTGGGCCGGCGCGAACACCGGGGAGCTGTTTTTT. Translated, it gives CASSYWAGANTGELFF.

The genes are TRBV6-5 and TRBJ2-7, with TRBD1 matching over 7 bases. The CDR3 loop spans 15 amino acids. Germline lookup yields CDR1 MNHEY and CDR2 SVGAGI. Trimming cost V 0 bases and J 1 base; bases outside gene matches: 3. This CDR3 reads CASSYSTGASYEQYF. The CDR3 DNA sequence: TGTGCCAGCAGTTACTCCACAGGGGCATCCTACGAGCAGTACTTC.

This chain uses TRBV6-1 with TRBJ1-4; no clear D. V lost 8 bases, J lost 1 base, and 8 bases lay in between. The germline gives CDR1 MNHNS, CDR2 SASEGT. The CDR3 runs 13 residues. The CDR3 sequence is CASRQRTNEKLFF. The DNA for the CDR3 is TGTGCCAGCCGGCAGCGAACTAATGAAAAACTGTTTTTT.